This T cell receptor beta chain was observed in a study of blood T cells in healthy people across ages. Healthy Caucasians from Russia aged about 6 to 90 served as donors. Germline V gene sequence: CDR1 SEHNR, CDR2 FQNEAQ (reference sequence). Between the trimmed V and J ends, which lost 5 bases and 6 bases, there was a span of 9 bases. The CDR3 length is 12 residues. Through a sample-barcoded 5' primer and a J-beta primer mix, a second PCR was run for about 7 to 12 cycles. A 12-random-nucleotide template-switch adaptor tagged each cDNA molecule. Each CDR3 protein is one row after TCRdb ran MiXCR on the 5' RACE reads. The table records 1,800,000 or so distinct CDR3 sequences, approximately 39% of them present only once.

The origin of this receptor is a human donor in good health. Material for sequencing was blood. This chain joins TRBV7-9 and TRBJ2-3; D is unclear. Here the CDR3 DNA reads TGTGCCAGCAGCCCCCATGATGATACGCAGTATTTT. Translated, it gives CASSPHDDTQYF.